Shown below are 21 T cell receptor beta chains from a single sample sequenced in a study of T cells in Graves' hyperthyroidism and ophthalmopathy. RNA transcripts provided the source from which TCR beta CDR3 regions were amplified. TCR CDR3 regions were first amplified by RT-PCR with HTBI primers. TCRdb passed the multiplex PCR reads through MiXCR, listing each CDR3 protein once. The sample lists under 250,000 distinct CDR3 sequences, about 24% occurring once. Sequenced sample: blood. These receptors all stem from a woman aged 40 to 50 with Graves' ophthalmopathy.

The chain is built from TRBV20-1 and TRBJ1-5; D uncertain. Per the germline V gene, CDR1 is DFQATT and CDR2 is SNEGSKA (reference sequence). V was shortened by 1 base and J by 6 bases, with 10 bases between the two germline ends. The CDR3 length is 13 residues. CDR3 sequence (DNA): TGCAGTGCTAGAGGGGAGGTGAGTCAGCCCCAGCATTTT. Translating gives CSARGEVSQPQHF.

This clonotype was counted ten times or more. Being one base from a much bigger clone, this may be a read error. This likely comes from a read error, as the CDR3 has no conserved phenylalanine or tryptophan at its end. The genes are TRBV28 and TRBJ2-7; 7 bases match TRBD2. V shed 4 bases, J shed 0 bases, and the junction held 12 bases outside the gene matches. Germline lookup yields CDR1 MDHEN and CDR2 SYDVKM. This CDR3 contains 17 residues. DNA of the CDR3: TGTGCCAGCAGTTCCCCCCCCCGGGAGGAGAACTCCTACGAGCAGTACCTC. It codes for CASSSPPREENSYEQYL.

The CDR3 coding sequence is TGTGCTAGTGGTTTGGGGACCGGGGAGCTGTTTTTT. Its translation: CASGLGTGELFF. This chain connects TRBV12-5 to TRBJ2-2; D remains ambiguous. This CDR3 is 12 amino acids long. The V and J ends lost 1 base and 5 bases respectively, with 2 bases between them. The germline gives CDR1 LGHNT, CDR2 FRNRAP. The full variable domain, with the rest looked up from reference TRBV12-5 and TRBJ2-2, is DARVTQTPRHKVTEMGQEVTMRCQPILGHNTVFWYRQTMMQGLELLAYFRNRAPLDDSGMPKDRFSAEMPDATLATLKIQPSEPRDSAVYFCASGLGTGELFFGEGSRLTVL.

This clonotype was detected ten times or more. The rearrangement links TRBV19 to TRBJ1-2, with 9 bases lining up with TRBD1. The CDR3 length is 16 residues. Germline assignment: CDR1 LNHDA and CDR2 SQIVND (reference sequence). V shed 7 bases, J shed 5 bases, and the junction held 14 bases outside the gene matches. CDR3 sequence: CASKEDGTGSQYGYTF. The DNA of the CDR3 is TGTGCCAGTAAGGAAGACGGGACAGGGTCTCAGTATGGCTACACCTTC.

The chain has TRBV6-1 and TRBJ2-7; no clear D. The germline V gene has CDR1 MNHNS and CDR2 SASEGT. The V end lost 4 bases, the J end lost 7 bases, and 11 bases lay between the germline ends. CDR3 size: 12 residues. The CDR3 spells CASSGRAWEQYF. For the CDR3, the DNA is TGTGCCAGCAGTGGACGGGCGTGGGAGCAGTACTTC.

This clonotype was seen repeatedly, ten times or more. The gene calls are TRBV7-2 and TRBJ2-4, with D perhaps TRBD1 (6 bases). Trimming removed 3 bases at V and 6 bases at J, with 9 bases between. Germline loops: CDR1 SGHTA, CDR2 FQGNSA. The CDR3 length is 13 residues. CDR3 nucleotide sequence: TGTGCCAGCAGCTTGAACAGGGTAAACATTCAGTACTTC. Protein product: CASSLNRVNIQYF.

This clonotype came up many times. V and J are TRBV20-1 and TRBJ2-7, with 9 bases aligning to TRBD2. The CDR3 contains 14 residues. J gave up 6 bases and V 6 bases, and 12 bases lay outside the gene matches. Germline loops: CDR1 DFQATT, CDR2 SNEGSKA (reference sequence). CDR3 DNA sequence: TGCAGTGCCAAGGCGGCGGGAGGGGGACTCGAGCAGTACTTC. This translates into CSAKAAGGGLEQYF.

In its sample, this clonotype was seen many times. The chain has TRBV12-3 or TRBV12-4 and TRBJ2-5; possibly TRBD2 for D (5 bases). V was trimmed by 7 bases and J by 5 bases, leaving 11 bases between them. The CDR3 consists of 12 residues. The CDR3 region has the DNA TGTGCCAGCACCCTACCGGGGGAGACCCAGTACTTC. It yields the protein CASTLPGETQYF.

There are many counts of this clonotype. This rearrangement joins TRBV28 to TRBJ2-7; maybe TRBD2 (6 bases). Germline lookup yields CDR1 MDHEN and CDR2 SYDVKM. The CDR3 covers 15 residues. The ends were cut back, 4 bases at V and 4 bases at J, with 17 bases in the middle. The CDR3 coding sequence is TGTGCCAGCAGTTCCTTGATCGGGACTCCTTACGAGCAGTACTTC. Residues: CASSSLIGTPYEQYF.

In this sample, this clonotype turned up a few times. V usage is TRBV12-3 or TRBV12-4 and J usage is TRBJ1-2, with 9 bases identical to TRBD1. V trimming: 1 base; J trimming: 8 bases; junction bases outside the gene matches: 8. The CDR3 runs to 15 residues. CDR3 amino acids: CASSLVMGQGGGYTF. CDR3 nucleotide sequence: TGTGCCAGCAGTTTAGTAATGGGACAGGGAGGAGGCTACACCTTC.

This clonotype was seen more than once but under ten times. The V gene is TRBV7-8, the J gene TRBJ1-1, with D possibly matching TRBD1 (5 bases). V dropped 0 bases and J dropped 3 bases, with 14 bases sitting between them. Germline V lookup: CDR1 SGHVS, CDR2 FQNEAQ. The CDR3 is made up of 16 amino acids. In nucleotides, the CDR3 is TGTGCCAGCAGCTTAGCGGTTGACCGGGGCTACACTGAAGCTTTCTTT. Residues: CASSLAVDRGYTEAFF.

There are many counts of this clonotype. CDR3 sequence reads: CASSSGKTGFNYGYTF. The CDR3 DNA reads as TGCGCCAGCAGCTCGGGAAAGACAGGATTTAACTATGGCTACACCTTC. The rearrangement uses TRBV5-1 and TRBJ1-2; weak D call: TRBD1 (6 bases). Germline CDR1 SGHRS, CDR2 YFSETQ. CDR3 length equals 16 residues. Trimming removed 3 bases from V and 1 base from J, with 16 bases in between.

This clonotype was picked up many times. This chain connects TRBV7-3 to TRBJ2-7; D not certain. CDR1 is SGHTA, CDR2 FQGTGA, per germline. V lost 3 bases and J 0 bases, leaving 6 bases between the germline ends. This CDR3 has 13 residues. The CDR3 DNA sequence: TGTGCCAGCAGCTTCGACCTCTCCTACGAGCAGTACTTC. Its translation is CASSFDLSYEQYF.

With regard to this clonotype: The germline gene is not matched at one end of the junction; a read error may be the cause. The chain has TRBV11-1 and TRBJ2-6; 7 bases match TRBD1. The CDR3 extends over 18 amino acids. Germline assignment: CDR1 SGHAT and CDR2 FQDESV (reference sequence). The CDR3 spells CASSGVRDSLSEAYVLTF. The CDR3 bases are TGTGCCAGCAGCGGAGTCCGGGACAGTCTCTCTGAGGCCTACGTCCTGACTTTC. The full variable domain, rest sourced from reference TRBV11-1 and TRBJ2-6, is EAEVAQSPRYKITEKSQAVAFWCDPISGHATLYWYRQILGQGPELLVQFQDESVVDDSQLPKDRFSAERLKGVDSTLKIQPAELGDSAMYLCASSGVRDSLSEAYVLTFGAGSRLTVL.

Ten or more counts support this clonotype. The V call is TRBV6-1, the J call TRBJ2-5; possible D gene TRBD2, 6 bases. This CDR3 has 14 amino acids. Germline CDR1 is MNHNS and CDR2 is SASEGT. Trimming pared 1 base from V and 4 bases from J, leaving 10 bases between. The CDR3 DNA reads TGTGCCAGCAGTGAAGGCCGGGAGATAGAGACCCAGTACTTC. Its protein is CASSEGREIETQYF.

Comment on this clonotype: At one of its ends the junction is not consistent with the germline gene, which may arise from a read error. The chain combines TRBV28 with TRBJ2-1; TRBD1 matches 10 bases. This CDR3 is built from 15 residues. Looked up from germline, CDR1 is MDHEN and CDR2 is SYDVKM. The CDR3 loop reads CASSGTGTGAPVSWF. The CDR3 DNA reads TGTGCCAGCAGTGGAACCGGGACAGGGGCCCCGGTTTCGTGGTTC.

This clonotype was seen at least ten times. The CDR3 DNA reads as TGTGCCAGCAGCCAGGACTGGGGGGACACTGAAGCTTTCTTT. It specifies CASSQDWGDTEAFF. The chain uses TRBV11-1 and TRBJ1-1; TRBD1 might be the D (5 bases). This CDR3 contains 14 residues. The V gene lost 5 bases and the J gene lost 3 bases, with 13 bases spanning the gap. The germline gives CDR1 SGHAT, CDR2 FQDESV (reference sequence). The full variable domain, with the rest looked up from reference TRBV11-1 and TRBJ1-1, is EAEVAQSPRYKITEKSQAVAFWCDPISGHATLYWYRQILGQGPELLVQFQDESVVDDSQLPKDRFSAERLKGVDSTLKIQPAELGDSAMYLCASSQDWGDTEAFFGQGTRLTVV.

This clonotype appeared many times. The rearrangement links TRBV19 to TRBJ1-1, with D uncertain. The CDR3 sequence is 12 residues long. V dropped 6 bases and J dropped 5 bases, with 10 bases sitting between them. The germline gives CDR1 LNHDA, CDR2 SQIVND (reference sequence). The CDR3 region is CASSPFSTEAFF. The CDR3 DNA sequence: TGTGCCAGTAGCCCGTTTTCGACTGAAGCTTTCTTT.

This clonotype was seen ten or more times. The CDR3 sequence is CATSRGVDYGYTF. The DNA of the CDR3 is TGTGCCACCAGCAGAGGCGTGGACTATGGCTACACCTTC. This chain links TRBV15 with TRBJ1-2; D is unresolved. The CDR3 has 13 residues. V was pared by 1 base and J by 3 bases, with 6 bases between. Germline V CDR1 and CDR2: LNHNV, YYDKDF (reference sequence).

The J gene is TRBJ2-7, the V gene TRBV5-1; D may be TRBD2 (6 bases). Germline lookup yields CDR1 SGHRS and CDR2 YFSETQ. V was shortened by 0 bases and J by 6 bases, with 16 bases between the two germline ends. CDR3 length: 15 residues. The CDR3 loop reads CASSLVAGLKGEQYF. The CDR3 nucleotides are TGCGCCAGCAGCTTGGTGGCGGGGCTAAAGGGCGAGCAGTACTTC.

The genes are TRBV6-1 and TRBJ2-5; TRBD1 agrees at 7 bases. Germline-derived CDR1 and CDR2 are MNHNS and SASEGT. The CDR3 length is 13 residues. The V gene end was trimmed by 9 bases and the J gene end by 11 bases; junction bases not matched to a gene: 15. The CDR3 DNA is TGTGCCAGAAGCAGGGGGTCATCCCTGGCTCAGTACTTC. Its translation is CARSRGSSLAQYF.